These 20 T cell receptor beta chains originate from one sample sequenced in a study of T cell changes during pregnancy in multiple sclerosis (dated by TCRdb to between 2018 and 2020). Library preparation used the immunoSEQ multiplex PCR assay. Imported from immuneACCESS, the table was reduced by TCRdb to in-frame sequences with V and J called. These copies leave out some clones; in studies compared against another copy, an unresolved V gene accounts for under half, and the cause of the remainder is not known. Counted in this sample were 80,000 to 95,000 clones; 90% to 95% of them appeared once. Jointly, the top ten make up 1.1% of the sample. The sample was peripheral blood, taken in the second trimester of pregnancy. All receptors derive from a female donor with multiple sclerosis, enrolled in a pregnancy study.

The J gene is TRBJ2-7, the V gene TRBV9; 11 positions agree with TRBD1. Losses at the gene ends were 0 bases for V and 5 bases for J; bases not matched to a gene: 4. Germline CDR1 SGDLS, CDR2 YYNGEE. CDR3 length equals 15 residues. CDR3 loop: CASSVEGQGDDEQYF. The DNA of the CDR3 is TGTGCCAGCAGCGTAGAGGGACAGGGGGACGACGAGCAGTACTTC.

Of note for this clone: This could be a read error, since a much larger clone is one nucleotide away. The V call is TRBV6-1, the J call TRBJ2-3, with D perhaps TRBD2 (5 bases). V gave up 6 bases and J gave up 3 bases, with 7 bases separating them. CDR3 size: 12 residues. CDR1 is MNHNS and CDR2 is SASEGT in the germline V gene. CDR3: CASRGGTDTQYF. The CDR3 coding sequence is TGTGCCAGCAGGGGCGGGACAGATACGCAGTATTTT.

The count of this clone is one. The V and J genes are TRBV6-5 and TRBJ2-7; 7 bases fit TRBD2. The CDR3 is 16 residues long. With 4 bases clipped from V and 2 bases from J, the junction kept 11 bases outside the gene matches. Per the germline V gene, CDR1 is MNHEY and CDR2 is SVGAGI. Written as DNA, the CDR3 is TGTGCCAGCAGTTCGCTATTTTCGGGAGGACCCTACGAGCAGTACTTC. Amino acid sequence: CASSSLFSGGPYEQYF.

The CDR3, as DNA: TGTGCCAGCATAGGACAGGGATCATCTGGCTACACCTTC. Translation: CASIGQGSSGYTF. V is TRBV2 and J is TRBJ1-2; 8 bases agree with TRBD1. V lost 7 bases to trimming and J lost 7 bases; unmatched junction nucleotides: 8. The CDR3 runs to 13 residues. CDR1 is SNHLY, CDR2 FYNNEI, per germline.

The chain uses TRBV4-1 and TRBJ2-5, with 7 positions matching TRBD1. Trimming at V came to 5 bases and at J to 3 bases, leaving 6 bases not matched to a gene. CDR3 length equals 14 residues. Germline-derived CDR1 and CDR2 are MGHRA and YSYEKL. CDR3 protein: CASSGRDSEETQYF. The CDR3 coding sequence is TGCGCCAGCAGCGGCCGGGACAGTGAAGAGACCCAGTACTTC.

V and J are TRBV19 and TRBJ2-7; D may be TRBD1 (6 bases). CDR1 and CDR2 (germline): LNHDA, SQIVND (reference sequence). The CDR3 extends over 13 amino acids. V was clipped by 5 bases and J by 2 bases, with 10 bases between them. As DNA, the CDR3 is TGTGCCAGTAGTGGCAGGGGAACCTACGAGCAGTACTTC. Translating gives CASSGRGTYEQYF.

V gene TRBV5-1 combines with J gene TRBJ2-5; TRBD2 aligns across 8 bases. Germline values: CDR1 SGHRS, CDR2 YFSETQ. The CDR3 contains 17 residues. The V and J ends lost 4 bases and 5 bases, in that order; junction bases with no gene match: 16. CDR3 sequence reads: CASSQGTSGGIEETQYF. DNA of the CDR3: TGCGCCAGCAGCCAAGGGACTAGTGGGGGAATAGAGGAGACCCAGTACTTC.

This clone appeared a single time. This rearrangement joins TRBV19 to TRBJ2-3, with 10 bases aligning to TRBD2. Unmatched junction bases numbered 3, after V lost 7 bases and J lost 2 bases. Germline values: CDR1 LNHDA, CDR2 SQIVND (reference sequence). The CDR3 is 14 amino acids. The CDR3 loop reads CASTLAGYTDTQYF. The CDR3 region has the DNA TGTGCCAGTACACTAGCGGGGTACACAGATACGCAGTATTTT.

The rearrangement links TRBV7-2 to TRBJ2-5; maybe TRBD2 (5 bases). From germline, CDR1 is SGHTA and CDR2 FQGNSA. This CDR3 is 14 amino acids long. The ends were cut back, 4 bases at V and 4 bases at J, with 13 bases in the middle. The CDR3 DNA is TGTGCCAGCAGCTCCTTCCGGGGTGGAGAGACCCAGTACTTC. This translates into CASSSFRGGETQYF.

The chain links TRBV4-2 to TRBJ2-3, with D uncertain. The CDR3 runs to 13 residues. The V gene lost 0 bases and the J gene lost 4 bases, with 5 bases spanning the gap. From germline, CDR1 is LGHNA and CDR2 YNFKEQ. The CDR3 loop is CASSQDFPDTQYF. Written as DNA, the CDR3 is TGTGCCAGCAGCCAAGACTTTCCAGATACGCAGTATTTT.

The chain combines TRBV4-3 with TRBJ2-1; the match to TRBD1 covers 9 bases. Germline V CDR1 and CDR2: LGHNA, YSLEER. The ends lost 1 base at V and 8 bases at J; junction bases unmatched: 9. The CDR3 runs 16 residues. DNA of the CDR3: TGCGCCAGCAGCCAAGGCCCCCCACAGGGGGCGTATGAGCAGTTCTTC. Amino acids: CASSQGPPQGAYEQFF.

This chain joins TRBV4-3 and TRBJ2-3, with TRBD2 matching over 7 bases. Germline V gives CDR1 LGHNA, CDR2 YSLEER. The CDR3 is made up of 15 amino acids. V trimming: 2 bases; J trimming: 0 bases; junction bases outside the gene matches: 2. CDR3 amino acids: CASSQRGGSTDTQYF. The CDR3 DNA reads as TGCGCCAGCAGCCAACGCGGGGGTAGCACAGATACGCAGTATTTT.

The chain employs TRBV15 and TRBJ2-7; D is unclear. Trimming stripped 0 bases from V and 0 bases from J, with 6 bases between. CDR3 length equals 14 residues. The germline V gene has CDR1 LNHNV and CDR2 YYDKDF (reference sequence). The CDR3 spells CATSRDSNSYEQYF. The CDR3 nucleotides are TGTGCCACCAGCAGAGATTCCAACTCCTACGAGCAGTACTTC. Full variable domain (rest looked up from reference TRBV15 and TRBJ2-7): DAMVIQNPRYQVTQFGKPVTLSCSQTLNHNVMYWYQQKSSQAPKLLFHYYDKDFNNEADTPDNFQSRRPNTSFCFLDIRSPGLGDTAMYLCATSRDSNSYEQYFGPGTRLTVT.

The rearrangement joins TRBV4-3 to TRBJ2-3; 9 bases are shared with TRBD2. Germline CDR1 and CDR2: LGHNA and YSLEER. The V gene end was trimmed by 0 bases and the J gene end by 4 bases; junction bases not matched to a gene: 5. This CDR3 region has 16 residues. CDR3 residues: CASSQDVAGVADTQYF. In DNA, the CDR3 is TGCGCCAGCAGCCAAGATGTAGCGGGAGTAGCAGATACGCAGTATTTT.

This chain uses TRBV19 with TRBJ1-4; D is ambiguous. The CDR3 has 17 amino acids. CDR1 and CDR2 from the germline V gene are LNHDA and SQIVND (reference sequence). V lost 3 bases to trimming and J lost 4 bases, with 18 bases between them. CDR3 DNA sequence: TGTGCCAGTAGTATGCCCCGGGGAAGAGGCCGTAATGAAAAACTGTTTTTT. Its protein is CASSMPRGRGRNEKLFF.

The chain combines TRBV19 with TRBJ1-5; 7 nucleotides align to TRBD1. Unmatched junction bases numbered 10, after V lost 6 bases and J lost 5 bases. CDR1 is LNHDA, CDR2 SQIVND, per germline (reference sequence). The CDR3 length is 15 residues. The CDR3 is CASRVNRGRDQPQHF. In DNA, the CDR3 is TGTGCCAGTAGGGTTAACAGGGGACGGGATCAGCCCCAGCATTTT.

For the CDR3, the DNA is TGTGCCAGCAGACCCGCACGGACAGGGTCCTACGAGCAGTACTTC. It codes for CASRPARTGSYEQYF. J is TRBJ2-7 and V is TRBV27; TRBD1 matches at 8 bases. V trimming: 6 bases; J trimming: 1 base; junction bases outside the gene matches: 8. CDR1 and CDR2 from the germline V gene are MNHEY and SMNVEV (reference sequence). This CDR3 has 15 residues.

The genes are TRBV6-1 and TRBJ1-2, with D maybe TRBD1 (5 bases). The V end was cut by 4 bases, the J end by 3 bases, with 9 bases between. Germline CDR1 MNHNS, CDR2 SASEGT. The CDR3 is made up of 13 amino acids. CDR3 protein: CASSVQVDYGYTF. The CDR3 nucleotides are TGTGCCAGCAGTGTACAGGTAGACTATGGCTACACCTTC.

The chain has TRBV7-9 and TRBJ1-4; TRBD1 agrees at 8 bases. V lost 5 bases, J lost 7 bases, and 9 bases stayed unmatched. The CDR3 loop spans 15 amino acids. Per germline, CDR1 SEHNR and CDR2 FQNEAQ (reference sequence). The CDR3 DNA sequence: TGTGCCAGCAGCCCTTACAGGGGGGGTAGTGAAAAACTGTTTTTT. Amino acids: CASSPYRGGSEKLFF.

The chain recombines TRBV7-2 with TRBJ2-7; 11 nucleotides agree with TRBD2. J was trimmed by 7 bases and V by 2 bases; bases with no gene match: 4. This CDR3 is built from 14 residues. Germline CDR1 and CDR2: SGHTA and FQGNSA. The CDR3 protein is CASSLTSGSGEQYF. The CDR3 DNA reads TGTGCCAGCAGCTTAACTAGCGGGAGCGGAGAGCAGTACTTC.